Listed below are T cell receptor beta chains from one sample, sequenced in a study of T cell changes during pregnancy in multiple sclerosis. Method: immunoSEQ multiplex PCR; TCRdb's copy keeps in-frame clones and lacks some. The sample has around 80,000 clones; 94% are singletons. Here the sequenced sample was peripheral blood, taken in the second trimester of pregnancy. These receptors were collected from a female donor in good health, enrolled as a control in a pregnancy study. Each CDR3 is given with its conserved first and last residue. A D gene is named only where the DNA matches it firmly. Expanded clones get a size class; other rows say once, few or many, or leave the size out.

J,size,D,V,CDR3,DNA
TRBJ2-7,-,TRBD1,TRBV7-2,CASSLTGGARDEQYF,TGTGCCAGCAGCTTAACAGGGGGCGCCCGTGACGAGCAGTACTTC
TRBJ2-1,-,-,TRBV7-8,CASSLGQVNEQFF,TGTGCCAGCAGCTTGGGGCAGGTCAATGAGCAGTTCTTC
TRBJ1-3,-,-,TRBV21-1,CASSLRTGSGNTIYF,TGTGCCAGCAGCCTCCGGACAGGGTCTGGAAACACCATATATTTT
TRBJ2-5,-,-,TRBV7-9,CASSLVRDRETQYF,TGTGCCAGCAGCTTAGTGCGCGATCGAGAGACCCAGTACTTC
TRBJ2-7,-,TRBD2,TRBV4-1,CASSQALAGRHEQYF,TGCGCCAGCAGCCAAGCTCTAGCGGGACGGCACGAGCAGTACTTC
TRBJ2-7,-,TRBD2,TRBV4-1,CASSRLAGGHEQYF,TGCGCCAGCAGCCGACTAGCGGGAGGGCACGAGCAGTACTTC
TRBJ2-1,-,-,TRBV21-1,CASSKVGITSGPDNEQFF,TGTGCCAGCAGCAAAGTGGGGATTACTAGCGGGCCAGACAATGAGCAGTTCTTC
TRBJ1-1,few,-,TRBV27,CASMRGNTEAFF,TGTGCCAGCATGAGAGGGAACACTGAAGCTTTCTTT
TRBJ2-1,-,-,TRBV27,CASSLYYGLRNEQFF,TGTGCCAGCAGTTTATATTATGGCCTGAGGAATGAGCAGTTCTTC
TRBJ2-1,-,TRBD2,TRBV7-2,CASSLVGGSSHNEQFF,TGTGCCAGCAGCTTAGTTGGCGGGAGTTCCCACAATGAGCAGTTCTTC
TRBJ2-1,-,TRBD2,TRBV28,CASSSGGLATYNEQFF,TGTGCCAGCAGTTCTGGGGGACTAGCCACCTACAATGAGCAGTTCTTC
TRBJ1-2,-,-,TRBV6-5,CASSGSYGYTF,TGTGCCAGCAGTGGGAGCTATGGCTACACCTTC
TRBJ2-3,-,-,TRBV2,CASGRESTDTQYF,TGTGCCAGCGGACGGGAAAGCACAGATACGCAGTATTTT
TRBJ1-1,-,-,TRBV30,CAWSGGAENLNTEAFF,TGTGCCTGGAGTGGGGGAGCGGAAAACTTGAACACTGAAGCTTTCTTT
TRBJ1-2,once,-,TRBV19,CASSIDGALGYTF,TGTGCCAGTAGTATAGACGGAGCTTTGGGCTACACCTTC
TRBJ2-7,-,-,TRBV28,CASSFAPMRQYF,TGTGCCAGCAGTTTTGCCCCCATGAGGCAGTACTTC
TRBJ2-6,-,-,TRBV28,CASSLLFGTGANVLTF,TGTGCCAGCAGTTTACTTTTCGGGACTGGGGCCAACGTCCTGACTTTC
TRBJ2-1,once,-,TRBV5-8,CASSPRVFGNEQFF,TGTGCCAGCAGCCCACGGGTGTTCGGGAATGAGCAGTTCTTC
TRBJ2-1,-,TRBD2,TRBV7-9,CASSSTLAGGSEQFF,TGTGCCAGCAGCTCCACCCTAGCGGGAGGCAGTGAGCAGTTCTTC
TRBJ2-7,-,TRBD1,TRBV7-9,CASSSTGGQGTYEQYF,TGTGCCAGCAGCTCGACCGGGGGACAGGGGACCTACGAGCAGTACTTC
TRBJ1-3,-,-,TRBV14,CASSYLQGSTGNTIYF,TGTGCCAGCAGTTATTTACAGGGATCAACGGGAAACACCATATATTTT
TRBJ2-7,-,TRBD2,TRBV28,CASTRGVYEQYF,TGTGCCAGCACCCGGGGGGTTTACGAGCAGTACTTC
TRBJ2-7,-,-,TRBV15,CATSGGGVRIEQYF,TGTGCCACCAGCGGAGGGGGGGTTCGGATAGAGCAGTACTTC
TRBJ1-1,-,TRBD1,TRBV5-1,CASSDREIGKAFF,TGCGCCAGCAGCGACAGGGAGATTGGGAAAGCTTTCTTT
TRBJ2-7,-,-,TRBV27,CASSSQLGPYEQYF,TGTGCCAGCAGTTCCCAACTTGGTCCCTACGAGCAGTACTTC
TRBJ1-1,-,TRBD1,TRBV6-1,CASNLDRDTEAFF,TGTGCCAGCAATCTGGACAGGGACACTGAAGCTTTCTTT
TRBJ2-3,-,-,TRBV18,CASSPLIGNLQSTDTQYF,TGTGCCAGCTCACCACTGATCGGGAACCTCCAAAGCACAGATACGCAGTATTTT
TRBJ2-1,-,TRBD2,TRBV29-1,CSVEDWGSGGWYEQFF,TGCAGCGTTGAAGATTGGGGTAGCGGGGGCTGGTATGAGCAGTTCTTC
TRBJ2-7,once,-,TRBV6-1,CASSEWTGESYEQYF,TGTGCCAGCAGTGAATGGACGGGAGAGTCCTACGAGCAGTACTTC
TRBJ2-7,-,-,TRBV5-1,CASSLGQANEQYF,TGCGCCAGCAGCTTGGGACAGGCAAACGAGCAGTACTTC
TRBJ2-1,-,TRBD2,TRBV11-2,CASSANIAGGGYHEQFF,TGTGCCAGCAGCGCGAATATAGCGGGAGGGGGGTATCATGAGCAGTTCTTC